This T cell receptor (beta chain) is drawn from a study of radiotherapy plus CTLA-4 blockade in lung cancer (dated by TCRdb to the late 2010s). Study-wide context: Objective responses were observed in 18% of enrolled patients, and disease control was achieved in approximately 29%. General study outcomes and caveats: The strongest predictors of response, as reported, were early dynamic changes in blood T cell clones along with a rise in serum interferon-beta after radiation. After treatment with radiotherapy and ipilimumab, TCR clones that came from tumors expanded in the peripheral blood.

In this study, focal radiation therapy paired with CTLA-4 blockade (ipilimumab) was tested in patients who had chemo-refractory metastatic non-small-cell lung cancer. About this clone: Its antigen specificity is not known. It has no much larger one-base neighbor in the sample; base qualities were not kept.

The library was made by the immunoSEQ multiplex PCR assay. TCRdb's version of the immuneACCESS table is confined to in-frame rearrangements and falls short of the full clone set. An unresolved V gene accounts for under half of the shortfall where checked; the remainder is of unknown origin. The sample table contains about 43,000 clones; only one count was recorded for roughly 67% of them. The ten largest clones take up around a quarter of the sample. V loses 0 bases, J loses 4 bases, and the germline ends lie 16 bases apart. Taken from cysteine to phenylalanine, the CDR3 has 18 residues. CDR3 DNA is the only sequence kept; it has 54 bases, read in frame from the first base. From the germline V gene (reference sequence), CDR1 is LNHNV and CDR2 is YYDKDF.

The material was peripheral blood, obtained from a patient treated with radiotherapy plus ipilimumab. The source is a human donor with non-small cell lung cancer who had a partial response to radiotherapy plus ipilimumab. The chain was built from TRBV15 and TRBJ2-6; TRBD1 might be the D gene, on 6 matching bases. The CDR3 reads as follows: CATSRDKGVALGANVLTF. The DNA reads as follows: TGTGCCACCAGCAGAGATAAGGGGGTAGCTCTAGGGGCCAACGTCCTGACTTTC.